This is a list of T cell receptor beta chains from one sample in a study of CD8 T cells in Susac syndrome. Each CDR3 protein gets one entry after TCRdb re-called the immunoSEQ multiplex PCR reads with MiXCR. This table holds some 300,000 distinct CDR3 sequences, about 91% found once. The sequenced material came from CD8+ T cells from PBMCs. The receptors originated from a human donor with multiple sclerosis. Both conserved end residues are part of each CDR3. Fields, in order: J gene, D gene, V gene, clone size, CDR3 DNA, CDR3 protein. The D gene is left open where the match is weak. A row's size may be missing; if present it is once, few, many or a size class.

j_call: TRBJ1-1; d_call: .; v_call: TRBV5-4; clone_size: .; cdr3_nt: TGTGCCAGCAGCCAGAGGGGATTAGACACTGAAGCTTTCTTT; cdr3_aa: CASSQRGLDTEAFF
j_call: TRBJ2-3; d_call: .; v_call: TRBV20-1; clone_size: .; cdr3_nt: TGCAGTGCTCAGCCTGGTTCAGTGAATACGCAGTATTTT; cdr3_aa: CSAQPGSVNTQYF
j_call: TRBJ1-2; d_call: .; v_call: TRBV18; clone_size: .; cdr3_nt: TGTGCCAGCTCGAGTGCGCGGGGGTCCAACTATGGCTACACCTTC; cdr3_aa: CASSSARGSNYGYTF
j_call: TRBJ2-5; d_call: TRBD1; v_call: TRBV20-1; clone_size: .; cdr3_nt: TGCAGTGCTAGAGGGACAGGCAAAGAGACCCAGTACTTC; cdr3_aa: CSARGTGKETQYF
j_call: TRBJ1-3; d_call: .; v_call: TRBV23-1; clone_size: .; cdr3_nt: TGCGCCAGCAGTCAATACAGGGTATCCGGAAACACCATATATTTT; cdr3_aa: CASSQYRVSGNTIYF
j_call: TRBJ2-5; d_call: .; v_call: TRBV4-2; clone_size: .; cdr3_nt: TGTGCCAGCAGCCAAGTCGTCGCAGAGACCCAGTACTTC; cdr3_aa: CASSQVVAETQYF
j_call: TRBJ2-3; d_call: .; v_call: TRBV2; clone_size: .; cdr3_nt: TGTGCCAGATATGACAGATACCCCACAGATACGCAGTATTTT; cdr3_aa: CARYDRYPTDTQYF
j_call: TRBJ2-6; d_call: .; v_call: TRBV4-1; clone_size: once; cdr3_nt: TGCGCCAGCAGCCAACGTGGGGCGGCGGCTGGGGCCAACGTCCTGACTTTC; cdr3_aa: CASSQRGAAAGANVLTF
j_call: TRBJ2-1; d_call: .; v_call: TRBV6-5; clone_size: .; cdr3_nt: TGTGCCAGCAGCTCCGGGACGACACGTGAGCAGTTCTTC; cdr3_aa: CASSSGTTREQFF
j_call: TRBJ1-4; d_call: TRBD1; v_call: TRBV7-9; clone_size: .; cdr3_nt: TGTGCCAGCAGCTTCTGGACAGGGGATGAAAAACTGTTTTTT; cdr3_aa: CASSFWTGDEKLFF